The 6 T cell receptor beta chains below all came from one sample that was sequenced in a study of CD8 T cells in Susac syndrome (dated by TCRdb to between 2018 and 2021). The library was made by the immunoSEQ multiplex PCR assay. RNA was extracted using the RNeasy kit, and roughly 0.45 to 1 ug of the RNA was reverse transcribed with random hexamers. The raw public data were reprocessed by TCRdb itself: fastp quality trimming at Q25, MiXCR clonotype calling, in-frame beta chains only. Each CDR3 protein appears once, grouped with its most common genes and DNA. The sample data list approximately 300,000 distinct CDR3 sequences, and approximately 90% of these were observed just once. Of the sample, 0.18% is held by the ten largest clones. The sample was CD8+ T cells from PBMCs. The origin of the receptors is a human donor with multiple sclerosis.

This chain connects TRBV2 to TRBJ2-4; D call uncertain. This CDR3 contains 16 residues. Germline CDR1 is SNHLY and CDR2 is FYNNEI. Trimming removed 2 bases at V and 0 bases at J, with 11 bases between. The DNA of the CDR3 is TGTGCCAGCAGTGAAAAGGGAATTATAGCCAAAAACATTCAGTACTTC. Translating gives CASSEKGIIAKNIQYF. The full variable domain, its missing parts supplied by reference TRBV2 and TRBJ2-4, is EPEVTQTPSHQVTQMGQEVILRCVPISNHLYFYWYRQILGQKVEFLVSFYNNEISEKSEIFDDQFSVERPDGSNFTLKIRSTKLEDSAMYFCASSEKGIIAKNIQYFGAGTRLSVL.

This chain joins TRBV9 and TRBJ1-2; D is perhaps TRBD1 (5 bases). This CDR3 spans 15 amino acids. V lost 3 bases and J 3 bases, leaving 15 bases between the germline ends. The germline CDR1 and CDR2 sequences are SGDLS and YYNGEE. CDR3 DNA sequence: TGTGCCAGCAGCGACCCAGGGAGAGTAGACTATGGCTACACCTTC. It translates to CASSDPGRVDYGYTF.

The chain combines TRBV25-1 with TRBJ1-6; D gene unclear. The CDR3 runs to 14 residues. Germline CDR1 MGHDK, CDR2 SYGVNS. With 0 bases removed from V and 7 bases from J, the gap between germline ends came to 7 bases. In nucleotides, the CDR3 is TGTGCCAGCAGTGAATATATATCAAATTCACCCCTCCACTTT. It encodes CASSEYISNSPLHF.

This clonotype is a singleton in its sample. The chain carries TRBV24-1 and TRBJ2-7; TRBD1 might be the D (6 bases). The germline V and J ends were trimmed by 4 bases and 2 bases, with 8 bases remaining between them. The CDR3 consists of 13 residues. CDR1 and CDR2 (germline): KGHDR, SFDVKD. Here the CDR3 reads CATSEGAAYEQYF. CDR3 nucleotides: TGTGCCACCAGTGAGGGGGCCGCCTACGAGCAGTACTTC.

This chain joins TRBV5-6 and TRBJ1-1; no clear D. The V end was cut by 5 bases, the J end by 3 bases, with 14 bases between. The CDR3 runs to 14 residues. CDR1 and CDR2 (germline): SGHDT, YYEEEE. CDR3 in amino acids: CASSPGGLHTEAFF. The CDR3 region has the DNA TGTGCCAGCAGTCCCGGTGGGTTGCACACTGAAGCTTTCTTT. The variable domain in full, with the rest retrieved from reference TRBV5-6 and TRBJ1-1, is DAGVTQSPTHLIKTRGQQVTLRCSPKSGHDTVSWYQQALGQGPQFIFQYYEEEERQRGNFPDRFSGHQFPNYSSELNVNALLLGDSALYLCASSPGGLHTEAFFGQGTRLTVV.

This clonotype was counted a single time. This chain joins TRBV24-1 and TRBJ1-2; D might be TRBD1 (5 bases). Deletions cut 3 bases from V and 4 bases from J, with 11 bases between. Germline V gene data show CDR1 as KGHDR and CDR2 as SFDVKD. This CDR3 contains 14 residues. The CDR3 region is CATSDLDSGYGYTF. CDR3 nucleotides: TGTGCCACCAGTGATCTCGACAGTGGCTATGGCTACACCTTC.